This entry is about one TCR beta chain. Its antigen is still unknown. There are no base qualities to consult, and no much larger clone falls within one base. TCRbeta CDR3 regions were amplified from genomic DNA by means of the immunoSEQ Assay, a bias-controlled multiplex PCR. The study's processing was this. Nucleated cell counts per sample were estimated from amplification of reference gene primers within the assay. To quantify the absolute abundance of each unique TCRbeta CDR3 rearrangement, sequence reads were collapsed and filtered. For each sample, productive Simpson clonality was calculated as the square root of Simpson's diversity index across productive rearrangements. The clones in this table, taken by TCRdb from immuneACCESS, are in-frame only. Not every clone is retained; where verified, under half of the shortfall comes from an unresolved V gene, and the cause of the rest is unknown. D and trimming were read from the DNA, whereas the V and J calls and clone size are those reported in that table. In this sample the table shows a few hundred thousand clones, under 90% of which occur a single time. About 0.94% of the sample lies in the top ten.

This entry belongs to a study of blood T cell repertoires in COVID-19 (dated by TCRdb to the early 2020s). Notes on the research overall: The collaborator samples originated in the United States, Italy and Spain and spanned the acute and convalescent phases of COVID-19. The material from the prospective study consisted of cDNA or gDNA derived from T cells, B-cell-depleted T cells, or PBMCs. Subjects who had been exposed to COVID-19, were actively infected with it, or had recovered from it provided the deeply sampled blood TCRbeta repertoires that made up the dataset. The repertoires were released in a freely available public database intended as a resource for research on the immune response to SARS-CoV-2. Samples came from the ongoing ImmuneRACE study (first 160 participants) plus 1,254 subjects from 6 global collaborators. Sample metadata almost always included a de-identified subject ID, COVID-19 status, age in years and sex. Where HLA class I and class II types were available, the types were taken from metadata supplied by the sample provider, not from assay-based typing.

The paper as a whole reports these results and caveats: How much clinical and demographic metadata was included differed by source and by participant, and the metadata was provided uncurated.

Samples from volunteer blood donors who had recovered from COVID-19 were contributed by a second Seattle source. Whole blood was collected in K2EDTA tubes by collaborating institutions according to the institutions' own protocols. For TCRbeta analysis, collaborators shipped samples as frozen whole blood, isolated PBMCs, or DNA extracted from either of those sample types. V is trimmed back by 8 bases and J by 6 bases, and the junction contains 9 bases that no gene match accounts for. Sequences GTSNPN (CDR1) and SVGIG (CDR2) are obtained from the germline V gene (reference sequence). There are 13 amino acids in the CDR3, from cysteine to phenylalanine inclusive. CDR3 DNA is the only sequence kept; it has 39 bases, read in frame from the first base.

The sequenced sample consisted of peripheral blood. This receptor was taken from a woman aged 40 to 50 who had recovered from COVID-19. The chain employs TRBV30 and TRBJ2-3; 9 central bases correspond to TRBD1. The CDR3 protein is CALRGQGPDTQYF. The DNA sequence follows: TGTGCCCTTCGGGGACAGGGACCCGATACGCAGTATTTT.